The clone carrying this T cell receptor beta chain was recorded a few times. Its antigen remains unknown. This sample is part of a study of early T cells in non-severe SARS-CoV-2 infection. Across the whole study: Unsorted whole-blood RNA was sequenced in bulk, leaving chains unpaired.

Individually, cDNA molecules had unique molecular identifiers attached to them. MiXCR, run by TCRdb on the 5' RACE reads, gives a single entry per CDR3 protein. Here the sample spans 63,000 or so distinct CDR3 sequences, 10% to 12% being singletons. Regarding the study as a whole: Matching against VDJdb likely underestimated virus-specific expansions, favoring anti-spike CD8.

The specimen comprised whole blood, sampled at baseline. This receptor was taken from an adult who was a healthcare worker with PCR-confirmed SARS-CoV-2 infection or an uninfected control (not recorded which).

CDR3 DNA: TGTGCCAGCAGTGAAGTTAGGGCATCTGAAGCTTTCTTT. Protein sequence: CASSEVRASEAFF. This chain links TRBV2 with TRBJ1-1, with D unclear. CDR3 length: 13 amino acids. Trimming took 1 base from V and 6 from J, leaving 9 bases between them. The germline V gene encodes CDR1 SNHLY and CDR2 FYNNEI.